This T cell receptor beta chain is from a study of shared clonotypes between healthy human individuals. Germline CDR1 and CDR2: SNHLY and FYNNEI. The CDR3 totals 16 residues. J was trimmed by 3 bases and V by 0 bases; bases with no gene match: 5. This table comes from immunoSEQ multiplex PCR, and its TCRdb copy is limited to in-frame clones, with some not included. The sample yields about 490,000 clones, about three quarters seen once. Genomic DNA for unsorted samples, which was extracted with the QIAamp DNA Blood Mini kit, came from some 90 million PBMCs. Sequencing was done on a sample of PBMCs. This TCR was recovered from a middle-aged woman in good health. Some clones in this sample may be carry-over from other donors' samples. The chain has TRBV2 and TRBJ2-5; 9 positions match TRBD2. This CDR3 is CASSEALAGGKETQYF. DNA of the CDR3: TGTGCCAGCAGTGAAGCGCTCGCGGGAGGGAAAGAGACCCAGTACTTC.